This T cell receptor (beta chain) is from a study of spatial heterogeneity in lung cancer. Every TCR cDNA molecule bore a unique molecular identifier. Each CDR3 protein gets one entry after TCRdb re-called the 5' RACE reads with MiXCR. The sample holds 24,000 or so distinct CDR3 sequences, 7% seen once. In this sample, this clonotype turned up a few times. The sample's time point: sample taken at primary tumor resection. This CDR3 spans 12 amino acids. CDR1 SEHNR and CDR2 FQNEAQ come from the germline V gene (reference sequence). Deletions cut 8 bases from V and 4 bases from J, with 11 bases between. The material was PBMCs, obtained at surgery. This TCR was recovered from a male donor with early-stage non-small cell lung cancer. This chain connects TRBV7-9 to TRBJ1-1; D is uncertain. This CDR3 reads CASSTSSTEAFF. The CDR3 DNA follows: TGTGCCAGCTCCACGTCCAGCACTGAAGCTTTCTTT.